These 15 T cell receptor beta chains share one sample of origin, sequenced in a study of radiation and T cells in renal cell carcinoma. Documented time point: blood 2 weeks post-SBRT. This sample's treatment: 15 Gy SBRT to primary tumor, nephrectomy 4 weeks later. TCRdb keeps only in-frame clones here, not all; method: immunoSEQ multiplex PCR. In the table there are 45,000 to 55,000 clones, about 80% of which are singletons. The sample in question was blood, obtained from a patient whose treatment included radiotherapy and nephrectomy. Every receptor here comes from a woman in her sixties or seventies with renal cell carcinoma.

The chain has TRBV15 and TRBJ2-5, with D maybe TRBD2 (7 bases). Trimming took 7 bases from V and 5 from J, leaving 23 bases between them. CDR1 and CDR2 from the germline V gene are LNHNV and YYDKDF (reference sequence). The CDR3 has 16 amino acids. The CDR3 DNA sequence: TGTGCCACCACAGGCGGAGGGGGGGCGAAGGAGGAGACCCAGTACTTC. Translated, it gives CATTGGGGAKEETQYF.

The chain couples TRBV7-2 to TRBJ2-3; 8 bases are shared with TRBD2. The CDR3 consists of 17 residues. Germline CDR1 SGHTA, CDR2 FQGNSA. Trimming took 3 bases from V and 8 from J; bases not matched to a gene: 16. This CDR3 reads CASSFGLSGVAQGTQYF. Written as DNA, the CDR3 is TGTGCCAGCAGCTTCGGGCTTAGCGGGGTTGCACAGGGTACGCAGTATTTT.

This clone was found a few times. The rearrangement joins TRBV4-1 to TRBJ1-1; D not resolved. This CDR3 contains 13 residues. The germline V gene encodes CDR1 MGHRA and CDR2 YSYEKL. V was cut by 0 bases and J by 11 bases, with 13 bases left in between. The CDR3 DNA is TGCGCCAGCAGCCAAGATGAACGCTCCGATGCTTTCTTT. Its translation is CASSQDERSDAFF.

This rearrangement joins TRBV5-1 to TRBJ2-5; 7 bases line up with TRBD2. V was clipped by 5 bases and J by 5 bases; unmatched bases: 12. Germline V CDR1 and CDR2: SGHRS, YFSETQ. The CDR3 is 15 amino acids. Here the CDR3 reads CASSREGTPAETQYF. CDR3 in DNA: TGCGCCAGCAGTAGGGAGGGGACCCCGGCGGAGACCCAGTACTTC.

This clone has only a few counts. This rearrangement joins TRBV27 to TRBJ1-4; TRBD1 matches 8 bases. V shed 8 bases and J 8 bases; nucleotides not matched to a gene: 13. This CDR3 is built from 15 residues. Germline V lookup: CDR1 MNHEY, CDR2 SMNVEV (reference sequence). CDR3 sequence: CASPTFRDRWEKLFF. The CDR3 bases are TGTGCCAGCCCAACCTTCCGGGACAGGTGGGAAAAACTGTTTTTT. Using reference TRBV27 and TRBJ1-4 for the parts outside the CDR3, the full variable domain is EAQVTQNPRYLITVTGKKLTVTCSQNMNHEYMSWYRQDPGLGLRQIYYSMNVEVTDKGDVPEGYKVSRKEKRNFPLILESPSPNQTSLYFCASPTFRDRWEKLFFGSGTQLSVL.

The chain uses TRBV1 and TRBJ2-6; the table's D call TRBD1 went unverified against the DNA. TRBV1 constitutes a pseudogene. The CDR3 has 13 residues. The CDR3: CTSSTSRANVLTF. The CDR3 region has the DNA TGCACCAGCAGTACAAGTCGGGCCAACGTCCTGACTTTC.

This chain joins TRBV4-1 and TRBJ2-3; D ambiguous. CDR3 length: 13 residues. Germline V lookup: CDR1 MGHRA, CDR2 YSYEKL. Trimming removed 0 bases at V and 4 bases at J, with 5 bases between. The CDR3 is CASSQEFSDTQYF. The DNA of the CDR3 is TGCGCCAGCAGCCAAGAGTTTTCAGATACGCAGTATTTT.

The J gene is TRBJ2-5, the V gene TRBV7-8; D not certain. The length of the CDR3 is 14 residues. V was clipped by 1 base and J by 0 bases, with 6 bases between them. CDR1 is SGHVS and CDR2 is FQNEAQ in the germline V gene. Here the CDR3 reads CASSLVTDQETQYF. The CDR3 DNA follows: TGTGCCAGCAGCTTAGTAACGGACCAAGAGACCCAGTACTTC.

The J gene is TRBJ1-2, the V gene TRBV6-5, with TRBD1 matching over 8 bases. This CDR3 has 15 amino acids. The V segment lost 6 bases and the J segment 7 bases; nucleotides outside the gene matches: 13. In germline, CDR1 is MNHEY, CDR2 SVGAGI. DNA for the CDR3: TGTGCCAGCAGGCGGGACAGGCAAAGTTTGGGTGGCTACACCTTC. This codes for CASRRDRQSLGGYTF.

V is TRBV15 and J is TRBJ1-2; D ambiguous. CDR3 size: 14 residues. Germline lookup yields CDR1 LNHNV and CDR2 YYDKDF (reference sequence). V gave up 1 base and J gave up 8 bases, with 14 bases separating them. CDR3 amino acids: CATSRARRGEGYTF. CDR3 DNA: TGTGCCACCAGCAGAGCTCGCCGCGGCGAAGGCTACACCTTC.

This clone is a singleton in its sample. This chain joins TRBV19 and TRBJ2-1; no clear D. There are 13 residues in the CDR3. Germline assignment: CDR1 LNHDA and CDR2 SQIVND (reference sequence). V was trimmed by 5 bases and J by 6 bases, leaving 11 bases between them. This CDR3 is CASSYGFTNEQFF. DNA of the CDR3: TGTGCCAGTAGTTACGGGTTCACCAATGAGCAGTTCTTC.

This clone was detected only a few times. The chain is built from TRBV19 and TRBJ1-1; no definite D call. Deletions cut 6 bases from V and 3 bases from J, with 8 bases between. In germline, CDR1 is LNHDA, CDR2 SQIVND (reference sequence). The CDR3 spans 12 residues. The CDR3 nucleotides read TGTGCCAGTAGAGACAAAGACACTGAAGCTTTCTTT. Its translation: CASRDKDTEAFF.

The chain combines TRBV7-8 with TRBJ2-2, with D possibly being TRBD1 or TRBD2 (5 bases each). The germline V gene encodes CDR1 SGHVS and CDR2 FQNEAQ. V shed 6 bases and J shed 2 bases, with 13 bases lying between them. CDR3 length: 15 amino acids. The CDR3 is CASSTSGGNTGELFF. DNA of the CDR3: TGTGCCAGCAGTACCAGTGGGGGTAACACCGGGGAGCTGTTTTTT.

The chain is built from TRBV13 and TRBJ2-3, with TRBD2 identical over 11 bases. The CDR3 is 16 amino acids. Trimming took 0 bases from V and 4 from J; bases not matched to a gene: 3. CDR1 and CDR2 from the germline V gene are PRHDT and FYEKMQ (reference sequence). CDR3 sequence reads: CASSLGTSGVADTQYF. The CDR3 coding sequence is TGTGCCAGCAGCTTAGGGACTAGCGGGGTAGCAGATACGCAGTATTTT.

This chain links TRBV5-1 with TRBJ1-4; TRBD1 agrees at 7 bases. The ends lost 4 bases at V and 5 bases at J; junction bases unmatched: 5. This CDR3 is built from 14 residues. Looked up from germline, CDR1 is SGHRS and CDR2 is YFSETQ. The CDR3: CASSTTGTNEKLFF. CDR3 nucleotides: TGCGCCAGCAGCACGACAGGGACCAATGAAAAACTGTTTTTT.